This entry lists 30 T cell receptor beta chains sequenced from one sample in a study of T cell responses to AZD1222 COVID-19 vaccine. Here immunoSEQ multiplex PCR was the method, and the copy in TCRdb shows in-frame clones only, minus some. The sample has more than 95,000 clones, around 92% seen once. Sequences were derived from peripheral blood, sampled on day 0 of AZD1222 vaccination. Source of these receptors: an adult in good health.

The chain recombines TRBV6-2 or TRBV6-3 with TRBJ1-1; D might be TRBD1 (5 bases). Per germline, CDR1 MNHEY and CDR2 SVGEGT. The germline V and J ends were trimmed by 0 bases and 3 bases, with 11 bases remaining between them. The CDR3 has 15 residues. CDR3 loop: CASSYSPGLHTEAFF. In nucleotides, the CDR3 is TGTGCCAGCAGTTACTCCCCGGGACTGCACACTGAAGCTTTCTTT.

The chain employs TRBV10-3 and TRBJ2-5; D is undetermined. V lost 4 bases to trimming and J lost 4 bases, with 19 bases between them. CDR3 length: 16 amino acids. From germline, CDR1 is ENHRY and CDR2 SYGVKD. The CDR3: CAISAIKVGRSETQYF. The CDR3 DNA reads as TGTGCCATCAGTGCTATAAAAGTTGGGCGGTCAGAGACCCAGTACTTC.

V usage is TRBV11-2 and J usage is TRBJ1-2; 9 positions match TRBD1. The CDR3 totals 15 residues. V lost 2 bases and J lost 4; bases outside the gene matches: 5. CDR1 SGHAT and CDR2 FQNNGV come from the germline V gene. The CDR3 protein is CASSLTQGAVYGYTF. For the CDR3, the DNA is TGTGCCAGCAGCTTAACACAGGGGGCGGTCTATGGCTACACCTTC.

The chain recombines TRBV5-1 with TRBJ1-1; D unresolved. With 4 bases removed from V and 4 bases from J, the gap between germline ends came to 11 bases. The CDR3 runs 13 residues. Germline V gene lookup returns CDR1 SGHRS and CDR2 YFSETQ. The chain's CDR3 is CASSPDGGTEAFF. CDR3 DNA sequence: TGCGCCAGCAGCCCTGATGGAGGCACTGAAGCTTTCTTT.

The CDR3 region has the DNA TGTGCCAGCATGATACAGGGGGCGCTTAGTGGCTACACCTTC. Its translation is CASMIQGALSGYTF. This sequence joins TRBV28 and TRBJ1-2, with 9 bases identical to TRBD1. The CDR3 is 14 residues long. CDR1 and CDR2 from the germline V gene are MDHEN and SYDVKM. Trimming removed 7 bases from V and 7 bases from J; junction bases left unmatched: 10.

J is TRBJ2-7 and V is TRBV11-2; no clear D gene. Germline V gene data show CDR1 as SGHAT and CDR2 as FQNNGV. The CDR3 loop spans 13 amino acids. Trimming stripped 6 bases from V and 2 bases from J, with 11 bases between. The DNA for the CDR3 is TGTGCCAGCAGACATCCCGGAACCTACGAGCAGTACTTC. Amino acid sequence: CASRHPGTYEQYF. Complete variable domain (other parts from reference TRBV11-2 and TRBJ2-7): EAGVAQSPRYKIIEKRQSVAFWCNPISGHATLYWYQQILGQGPKLLIQFQNNGVVDDSQLPKDRFSAERLKGVDSTLKIQPAKLEDSAVYLCASRHPGTYEQYFGPGTRLTVT.

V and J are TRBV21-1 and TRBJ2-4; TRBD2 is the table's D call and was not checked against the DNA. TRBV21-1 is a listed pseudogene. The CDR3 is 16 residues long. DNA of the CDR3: TGTGCCAGCAGCAAATTAGACTTGTTAGCCAAAAACATTCAGTACTTC. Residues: CASSKLDLLAKNIQYF.

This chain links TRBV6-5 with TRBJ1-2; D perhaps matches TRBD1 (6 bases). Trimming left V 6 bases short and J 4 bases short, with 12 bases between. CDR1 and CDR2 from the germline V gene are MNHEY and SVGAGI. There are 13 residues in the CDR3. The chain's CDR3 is CASRGAGGYGYTF. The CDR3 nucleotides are TGTGCCAGCAGGGGGGCTGGAGGCTATGGCTACACCTTC.

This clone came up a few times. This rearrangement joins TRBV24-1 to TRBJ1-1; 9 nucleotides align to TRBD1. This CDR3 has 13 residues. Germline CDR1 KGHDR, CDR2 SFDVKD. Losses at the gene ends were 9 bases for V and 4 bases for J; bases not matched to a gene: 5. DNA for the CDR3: TGTGCCACCCGGACAGGGGTGACCACTGAAGCTTTCTTT. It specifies CATRTGVTTEAFF.

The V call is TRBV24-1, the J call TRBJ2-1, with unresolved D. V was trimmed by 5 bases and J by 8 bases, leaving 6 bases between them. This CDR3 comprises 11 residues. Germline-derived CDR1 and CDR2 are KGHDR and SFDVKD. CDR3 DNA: TGTGCCACCAGTGTTGTGGATGAGCAGTTCTTC. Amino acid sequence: CATSVVDEQFF.

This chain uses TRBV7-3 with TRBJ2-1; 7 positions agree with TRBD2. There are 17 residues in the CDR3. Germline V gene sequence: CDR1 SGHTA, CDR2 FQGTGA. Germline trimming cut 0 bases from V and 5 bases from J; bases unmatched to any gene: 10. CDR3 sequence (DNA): TGTGCCAGCAGCTTAACGTTAGCTAGCGGAGAGGACAATGAGCAGTTCTTC. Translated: CASSLTLASGEDNEQFF. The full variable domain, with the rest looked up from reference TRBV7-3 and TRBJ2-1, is GAGVSQTPSNKVTEKGKYVELRCDPISGHTALYWYRQSLGQGPEFLIYFQGTGAADDSGLPNDRFFAVRPEGSVSTLKIQRTERGDSAVYLCASSLTLASGEDNEQFFGPGTRLTVL.

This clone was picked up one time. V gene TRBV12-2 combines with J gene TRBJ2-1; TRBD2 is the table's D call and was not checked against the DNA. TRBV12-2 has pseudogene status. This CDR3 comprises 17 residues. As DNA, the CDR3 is TGTGCAAGTCGCCACAGGGCGGGGACTAGCGGGATAAATGAGCAGTTCTTC. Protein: CASRHRAGTSGINEQFF.

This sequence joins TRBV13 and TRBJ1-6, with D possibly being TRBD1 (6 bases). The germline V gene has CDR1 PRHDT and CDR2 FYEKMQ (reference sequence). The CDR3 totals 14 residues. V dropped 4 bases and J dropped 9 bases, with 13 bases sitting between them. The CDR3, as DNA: TGTGCCAGCAGCTCCCAAGGGGGAGGTTCACCCCTCCACTTT. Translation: CASSSQGGGSPLHF.

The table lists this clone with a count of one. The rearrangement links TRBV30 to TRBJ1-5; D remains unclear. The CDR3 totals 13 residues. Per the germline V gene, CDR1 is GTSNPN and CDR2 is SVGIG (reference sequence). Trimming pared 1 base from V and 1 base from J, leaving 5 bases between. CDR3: CAWSEDSNQPQHF. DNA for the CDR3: TGTGCCTGGAGTGAGGACAGCAATCAGCCCCAGCATTTT.

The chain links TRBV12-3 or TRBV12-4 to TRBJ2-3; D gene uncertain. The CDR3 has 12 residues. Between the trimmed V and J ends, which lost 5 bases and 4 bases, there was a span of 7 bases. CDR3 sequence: CASSPRADTQYF. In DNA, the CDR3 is TGTGCCAGCAGTCCCCGTGCAGATACGCAGTATTTT.

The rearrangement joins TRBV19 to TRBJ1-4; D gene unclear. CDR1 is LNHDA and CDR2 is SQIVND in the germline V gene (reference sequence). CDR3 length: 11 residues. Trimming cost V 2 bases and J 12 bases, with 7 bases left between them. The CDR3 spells CASSIWRELFF. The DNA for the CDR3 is TGTGCCAGTAGTATATGGCGGGAACTGTTTTTT.

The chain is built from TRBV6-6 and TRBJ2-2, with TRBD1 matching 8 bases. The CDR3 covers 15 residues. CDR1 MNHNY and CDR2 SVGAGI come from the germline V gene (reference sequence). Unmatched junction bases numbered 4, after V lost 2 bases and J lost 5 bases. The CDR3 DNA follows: TGTGCCAGCAGTTACCGGACAGGGAGTACCGGGGAGCTGTTTTTT. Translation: CASSYRTGSTGELFF.

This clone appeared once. The CDR3 region is CSVEDGTRAEAFF. The CDR3 DNA sequence: TGCAGCGTTGAAGACGGCACTCGGGCTGAAGCTTTCTTT. This sequence joins TRBV29-1 and TRBJ1-1; D ambiguous. Looked up from germline, CDR1 is SQVTM and CDR2 is ANQGSEA. Trimming cost V 0 bases and J 6 bases, with 11 bases left between them. The CDR3 totals 13 residues.

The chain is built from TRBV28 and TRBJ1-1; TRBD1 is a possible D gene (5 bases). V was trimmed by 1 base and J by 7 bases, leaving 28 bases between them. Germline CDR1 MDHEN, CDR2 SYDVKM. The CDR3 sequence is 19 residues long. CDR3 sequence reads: CASSLSGGYTAQWRGEAFF. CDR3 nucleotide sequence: TGTGCCAGCAGTTTATCAGGAGGGTATACCGCCCAATGGAGGGGTGAAGCTTTCTTT.

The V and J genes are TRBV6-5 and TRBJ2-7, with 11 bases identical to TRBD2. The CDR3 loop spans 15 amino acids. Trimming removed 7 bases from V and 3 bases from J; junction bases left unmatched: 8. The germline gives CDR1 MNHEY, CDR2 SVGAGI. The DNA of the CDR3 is TGTGCCAGCAACAGACTAGCGGGATCCCTCTACGAGCAGTACTTC. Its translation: CASNRLAGSLYEQYF.

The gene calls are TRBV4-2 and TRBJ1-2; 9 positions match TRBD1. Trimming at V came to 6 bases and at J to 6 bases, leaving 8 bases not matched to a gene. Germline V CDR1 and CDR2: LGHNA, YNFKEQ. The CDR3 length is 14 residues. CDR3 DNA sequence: TGTGCCAGCAGGCAATCCGGGACAGGGAATGGCTACACCTTC. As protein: CASRQSGTGNGYTF.

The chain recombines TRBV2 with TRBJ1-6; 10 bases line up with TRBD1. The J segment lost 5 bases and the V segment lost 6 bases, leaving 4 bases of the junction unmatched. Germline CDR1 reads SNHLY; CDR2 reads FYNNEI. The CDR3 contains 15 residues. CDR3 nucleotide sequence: TGTGCCAGCAGCAAAGGACAGGGGGATAATTCACCCCTCCACTTT. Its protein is CASSKGQGDNSPLHF.

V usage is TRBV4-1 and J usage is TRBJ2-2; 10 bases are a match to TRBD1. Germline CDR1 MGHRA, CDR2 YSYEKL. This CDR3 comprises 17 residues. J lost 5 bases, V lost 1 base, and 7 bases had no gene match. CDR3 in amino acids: CASSQVMDRGKTGELFF. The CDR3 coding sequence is TGCGCCAGCAGCCAAGTTATGGACAGGGGGAAAACCGGGGAGCTGTTTTTT.

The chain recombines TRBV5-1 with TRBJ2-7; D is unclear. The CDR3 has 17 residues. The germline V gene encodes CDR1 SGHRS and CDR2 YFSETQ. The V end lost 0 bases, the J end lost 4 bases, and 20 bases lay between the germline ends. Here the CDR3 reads CASSLGLEDVLPYEQYF. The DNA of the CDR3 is TGCGCCAGCAGCTTGGGATTAGAGGACGTATTACCGTACGAGCAGTACTTC.

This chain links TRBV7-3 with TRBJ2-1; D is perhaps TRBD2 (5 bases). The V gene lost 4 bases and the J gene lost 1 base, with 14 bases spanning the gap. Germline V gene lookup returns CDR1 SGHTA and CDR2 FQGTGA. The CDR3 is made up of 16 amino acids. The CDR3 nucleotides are TGTGCCAGCAGCTCTACTTTGACTAATTCCTACAATGAGCAGTTCTTC. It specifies CASSSTLTNSYNEQFF.

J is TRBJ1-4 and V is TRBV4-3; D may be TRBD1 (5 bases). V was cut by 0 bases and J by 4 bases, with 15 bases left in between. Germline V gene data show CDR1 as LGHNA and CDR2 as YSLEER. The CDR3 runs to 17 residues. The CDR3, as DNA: TGCGCCAGCAGCCAAGATTTCGGGGCTCTAGGTAATGAAAAACTGTTTTTT. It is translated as CASSQDFGALGNEKLFF.

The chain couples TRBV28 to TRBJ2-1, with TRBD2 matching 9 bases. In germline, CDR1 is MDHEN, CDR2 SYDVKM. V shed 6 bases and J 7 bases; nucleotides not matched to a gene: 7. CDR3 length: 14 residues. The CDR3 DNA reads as TGTGCCAGCAGGCGGGTTAGCGGGGGTAATGAGCAGTTCTTC. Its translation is CASRRVSGGNEQFF.

In DNA, the CDR3 is TGTGCCAGCAGCTTAGGTTCTGCGGGCTCCTACGAGCAGTACTTC. Its protein is CASSLGSAGSYEQYF. The chain joins TRBV11-3 to TRBJ2-7; TRBD2 might be the D (5 bases). Deletions cut 1 base from V and 0 bases from J, with 10 bases between. Germline loops: CDR1 SGHNT, CDR2 YENEEA. This CDR3 contains 15 residues. The entire variable domain, with the rest obtained from reference TRBV11-3 and TRBJ2-7, is as follows: EAGVVQSPRYKIIEKKQPVAFWCNPISGHNTLYWYLQNLGQGPELLIRYENEEAVDDSQLPKDRFSAERLKGVDSTLKIQPAELGDSAVYLCASSLGSAGSYEQYFGPGTRLTVT.

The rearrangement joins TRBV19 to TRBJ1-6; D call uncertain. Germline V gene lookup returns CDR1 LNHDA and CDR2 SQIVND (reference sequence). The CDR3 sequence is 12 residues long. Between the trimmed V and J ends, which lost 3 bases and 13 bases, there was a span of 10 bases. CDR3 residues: CASSISTVPLHF. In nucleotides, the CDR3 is TGTGCCAGTAGTATTTCAACGGTTCCCCTCCACTTT. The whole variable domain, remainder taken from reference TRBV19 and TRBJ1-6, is DGGITQSPKYLFRKEGQNVTLSCEQNLNHDAMYWYRQDPGQGLRLIYYSQIVNDFQKGDIAEGYSVSREKKESFPLTVTSAQKNPTAFYLCASSISTVPLHFGNGTRLTVT.

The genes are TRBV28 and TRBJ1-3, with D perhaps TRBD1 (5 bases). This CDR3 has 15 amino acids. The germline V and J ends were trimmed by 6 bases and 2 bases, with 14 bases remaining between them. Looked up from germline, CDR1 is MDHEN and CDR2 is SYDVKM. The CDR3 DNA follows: TGTGCCAGCAGCCAAGACCAGGGAACTGGAAACACCATATATTTT. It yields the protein CASSQDQGTGNTIYF. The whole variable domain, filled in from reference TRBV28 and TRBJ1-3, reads DVKVTQSSRYLVKRTGEKVFLECVQDMDHENMFWYRQDPGLGLRLIYFSYDVKMKEKGDIPEGYSVSREKKERFSLILESASTNQTSMYLCASSQDQGTGNTIYFGEGSWLTVV.